These T cell receptor beta chains were read from a single sample in a study of CD8 T cells in ankylosing spondylitis. TCRdb reanalysed the 5' RACE reads using MiXCR and keeps one entry per CDR3 protein. The sample yields over 100,000 distinct CDR3 sequences, roughly 11% seen once. Material for sequencing was blood, either unsorted or a sorted T cell fraction (not recorded which). All receptors come from a female donor with ankylosing spondylitis or in good health (not recorded which). Each CDR3 is given with its conserved first and last residue. The order of the fields is D gene, V gene, J gene, clone size, CDR3 protein, CDR3 DNA. A D gene is named only where the DNA matches it firmly. Part of the rows lack a size; the others show once, few, many or a class for expanded clones.

D gene: TRBD1
V gene: TRBV20-1
J gene: TRBJ1-2
clone size: many
CDR3 protein: CSAAPGPGGYKGYTF
CDR3 DNA: TGCAGTGCTGCCCCGGGGCCAGGGGGCTATAAAGGCTACACCTTC

D gene: TRBD1
V gene: TRBV11-3
J gene: TRBJ1-2
clone size: .
CDR3 protein: CASSKRQGAEGYTF
CDR3 DNA: TGTGCCAGCAGCAAACGACAGGGGGCGGAAGGCTACACCTTC

D gene: .
V gene: TRBV7-9
J gene: TRBJ2-1
clone size: .
CDR3 protein: CASGPGPGIGVNEQFF
CDR3 DNA: TGTGCCAGCGGCCCTGGGCCGGGAATTGGGGTCAATGAGCAGTTCTTC

D gene: .
V gene: TRBV27
J gene: TRBJ2-3
clone size: .
CDR3 protein: CASSYAGPTDTQYF
CDR3 DNA: TGTGCCAGCAGTTATGCCGGACCCACAGATACGCAGTATTTT

D gene: TRBD1
V gene: TRBV12-3/TRBV12-4
J gene: TRBJ1-6
clone size: .
CDR3 protein: CASSLRTGKNSPLHF
CDR3 DNA: TGTGCCAGCAGTTTAAGGACAGGGAAAAATTCACCCCTCCACTTT

D gene: .
V gene: TRBV5-5
J gene: TRBJ1-3
clone size: many
CDR3 protein: CASSLGSSGNTIYF
CDR3 DNA: TGTGCCAGCAGCTTGGGAAGCTCTGGAAACACCATATATTTT

D gene: .
V gene: TRBV11-2
J gene: TRBJ2-5
clone size: many
CDR3 protein: CASSSQGLGQETQYF
CDR3 DNA: TGTGCCAGCAGCTCCCAGGGTTTGGGACAAGAGACCCAGTACTTC

D gene: .
V gene: TRBV7-2
J gene: TRBJ2-7
clone size: few
CDR3 protein: CASSPPGGTASYEQYF
CDR3 DNA: TGTGCCAGCAGCCCTCCCGGTGGGACTGCGTCCTACGAGCAGTACTTC

D gene: .
V gene: TRBV7-9
J gene: TRBJ1-2
clone size: many
CDR3 protein: CASTILLGKDGYTF
CDR3 DNA: TGTGCCAGCACCATCTTATTGGGGAAGGATGGCTACACCTTC

D gene: TRBD1
V gene: TRBV5-1
J gene: TRBJ2-1
clone size: many
CDR3 protein: CASSFLAGTGVSYNEQFF
CDR3 DNA: TGCGCCAGCAGCTTCCTTGCCGGGACAGGGGTTTCCTACAATGAGCAGTTCTTC

D gene: .
V gene: TRBV12-3/TRBV12-4
J gene: TRBJ1-2
clone size: many
CDR3 protein: CASSTPGQHYGYTF
CDR3 DNA: TGTGCCAGCAGTACCCCCGGACAGCACTATGGCTACACCTTC